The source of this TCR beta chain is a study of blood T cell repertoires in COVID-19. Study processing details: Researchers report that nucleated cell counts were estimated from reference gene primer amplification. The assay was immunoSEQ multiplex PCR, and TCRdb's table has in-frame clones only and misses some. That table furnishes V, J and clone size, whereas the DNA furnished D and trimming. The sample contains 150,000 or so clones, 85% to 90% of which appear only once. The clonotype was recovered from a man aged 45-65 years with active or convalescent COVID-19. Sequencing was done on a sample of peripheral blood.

CDR3 in amino acids: CATSDERSTYNEQFF. DNA for the CDR3: TGTGCCACCAGTGACGAACGGTCTACCTACAATGAGCAGTTCTTC. The chain is built from TRBV24-1 and TRBJ2-1, with D unresolved. The CDR3 is 15 residues long. The germline CDR1 and CDR2 sequences are KGHDR and SFDVKD. The V end was cut by 4 bases, the J end by 2 bases, with 11 bases between.